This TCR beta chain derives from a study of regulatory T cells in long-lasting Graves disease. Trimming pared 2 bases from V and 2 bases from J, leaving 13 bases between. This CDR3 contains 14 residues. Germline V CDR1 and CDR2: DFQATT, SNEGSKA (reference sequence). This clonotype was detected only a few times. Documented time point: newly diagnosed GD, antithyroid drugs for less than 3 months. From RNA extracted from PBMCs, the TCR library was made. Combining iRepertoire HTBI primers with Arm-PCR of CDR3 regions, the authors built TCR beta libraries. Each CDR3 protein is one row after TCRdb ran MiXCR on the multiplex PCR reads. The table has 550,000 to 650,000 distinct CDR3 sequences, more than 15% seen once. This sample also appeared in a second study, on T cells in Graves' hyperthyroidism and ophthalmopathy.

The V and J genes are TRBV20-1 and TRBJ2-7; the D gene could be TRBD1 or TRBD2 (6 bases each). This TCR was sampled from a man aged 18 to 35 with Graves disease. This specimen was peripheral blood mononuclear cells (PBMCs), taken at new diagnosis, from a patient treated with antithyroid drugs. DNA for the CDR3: TGCAGTGCTAGAATAGGGGGGAGCACCTACGAGCAGTACTTC. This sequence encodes CSARIGGSTYEQYF.